What follows are 30 T cell receptor beta chains derived from one specimen sequenced in a study of cytomegalovirus exposure and HLA in healthy donors. Clones were read by immunoSEQ multiplex PCR, and TCRdb kept only the in-frame ones, dropping some. Altogether around 200,000 clones are present, around 81% being singletons, with the ten largest covering around 2.8%. Sequences were obtained from PBMCs. The receptors originated from a woman younger than 35 in good health and CMV-seropositive.

The chain has TRBV5-4 and TRBJ1-2, with D hard to call. CDR1 and CDR2 (germline): SGHNT, YYREEE (reference sequence). The CDR3 has 15 residues. V was clipped by 1 base and J by 5 bases, with 15 bases between them. The CDR3 protein is CASSLSGGTGYGYTF. The DNA of the CDR3 is TGTGCCAGCAGCTTGTCCGGCGGAACGGGGTATGGCTACACCTTC.

The chain links TRBV5-6 to TRBJ2-7, with a possible D match to TRBD2 (6 bases). V was shortened by 4 bases and J by 0 bases, with 8 bases between the two germline ends. The germline V gene has CDR1 SGHDT and CDR2 YYEEEE. The CDR3 runs to 13 residues. CDR3 protein: CASSRESSYEQYF. DNA of the CDR3: TGTGCCAGCAGCCGGGAGAGCTCCTACGAGCAGTACTTC.

This clone has a handful of counts. The chain employs TRBV7-8 and TRBJ1-3; D might be TRBD1 (5 bases). Germline CDR1 is SGHVS and CDR2 is FQNEAQ. The CDR3 runs 17 residues. V lost 2 bases to trimming and J lost 8 bases, with 22 bases between them. The CDR3 DNA is TGTGCCAGCAGCTTATGGAACATCGGGGGAAGACGAGACACCATATATTTT. Amino acids: CASSLWNIGGRRDTIYF.

The CDR3: CASSQISYEQYF. CDR3 sequence (DNA): TGTGCCAGCAGCCAGATCAGCTACGAGCAGTACTTC. V gene TRBV14 combines with J gene TRBJ2-7; no clear D gene. V lost 3 bases to trimming and J lost 3 bases, with 6 bases between them. This CDR3 contains 12 residues. The germline CDR1 and CDR2 sequences are SGHDN and FVKESK.

The sample holds a few counts of this clone. The rearrangement links TRBV2 to TRBJ1-1, with D perhaps TRBD1 (5 bases). The germline gives CDR1 SNHLY, CDR2 FYNNEI. V dropped 8 bases and J dropped 4 bases, with 17 bases sitting between them. This CDR3 comprises 14 residues. In DNA form, the CDR3 reads TGTGCCAGCGGGAAGGAGCGGGGGGGCACTGAAGCTTTCTTT. Translation gives CASGKERGGTEAFF.

The chain is built from TRBV9 and TRBJ1-3; D not resolved. Trimming took off 1 base at V and 0 bases at J, with 14 bases between the two ends. The CDR3 covers 17 residues. Germline CDR1 SGDLS, CDR2 YYNGEE. The CDR3, as DNA: TGTGCCAGCAGCGTACGTACCCGAATAGACTCTGGAAACACCATATATTTT. Protein sequence: CASSVRTRIDSGNTIYF.

The rearrangement uses TRBV2 and TRBJ2-5, with a weak D call TRBD1 (6 bases). CDR3 length equals 14 residues. The germline gives CDR1 SNHLY, CDR2 FYNNEI. Trimming removed 4 bases at V and 0 bases at J, with 9 bases between. The CDR3 nucleotides are TGTGCCAGCAGTGTGGGGACATACCAAGAGACCCAGTACTTC. It translates to CASSVGTYQETQYF.

The chain recombines TRBV5-5 with TRBJ2-5; D is uncertain. The CDR3 has 13 residues. The germline V gene encodes CDR1 SGHKS and CDR2 YYEKEE (reference sequence). The V gene lost 1 base and the J gene lost 5 bases, with 9 bases spanning the gap. CDR3 sequence reads: CASSLSLRETQYF. In nucleotides, the CDR3 is TGTGCCAGCAGCTTGTCCCTACGCGAGACCCAGTACTTC.

This clone was detected once. The chain employs TRBV6-4 and TRBJ1-3; 7 bases line up with TRBD1. The length of the CDR3 is 15 residues. Germline V gene data show CDR1 as MRHNA and CDR2 as SNTAGT. J gave up 6 bases and V 7 bases, and 12 bases lay outside the gene matches. The CDR3 region has the DNA TGTGCCAGCAAGTCGAGGGACAGCAGATTAAACACCATATATTTT. Translating gives CASKSRDSRLNTIYF.

This rearrangement joins TRBV25-1 to TRBJ2-7; no definite D call. From germline, CDR1 is MGHDK and CDR2 SYGVNS. The CDR3 is 12 amino acids. The V end lost 3 bases, the J end lost 0 bases, and 3 bases lay between the germline ends. This chain's CDR3 is CASSDGSYEQYF. As DNA, the CDR3 is TGTGCCAGCAGTGACGGCTCCTACGAGCAGTACTTC.

This rearrangement joins TRBV6-9 to TRBJ1-1; the D is unclear. CDR1 MNHGY and CDR2 SVAAGI come from the germline V gene. This CDR3 is 13 amino acids long. Deletions cut 4 bases from V and 0 bases from J, with 6 bases between. CDR3 in amino acids: CASSSSMNTEAFF. In DNA form, the CDR3 reads TGTGCCAGCAGTTCTTCCATGAACACTGAAGCTTTCTTT.

V gene TRBV28 combines with J gene TRBJ1-5, with D tentatively TRBD1 (5 bases). CDR3 size: 14 residues. With 5 bases removed from V and 6 bases from J, the gap between germline ends came to 14 bases. The germline V gene encodes CDR1 MDHEN and CDR2 SYDVKM. The CDR3 is CASSGGGARQPQHF. CDR3 nucleotides: TGTGCCAGCAGTGGTGGAGGGGCGCGTCAGCCCCAGCATTTT.

This clone has only a few counts. DNA for the CDR3: TGTGCCAGCAGTGCGGACTATAATGAGCAGTTCTTC. This translates into CASSADYNEQFF. This chain joins TRBV2 and TRBJ2-1, with D perhaps TRBD2 (6 bases). The CDR3 is 12 residues long. Germline CDR1 is SNHLY and CDR2 is FYNNEI. Trimming left V 4 bases short and J 7 bases short, with 8 bases between.

The chain carries TRBV13 and TRBJ2-5; D is unclear. The CDR3 length is 13 residues. V lost 2 bases and J lost 3, with 7 bases in between. Germline V gene sequence: CDR1 PRHDT, CDR2 FYEKMQ (reference sequence). CDR3 bases: TGTGCCAGCAGCTTATACCTAGAAGAGACCCAGTACTTC. Amino acids: CASSLYLEETQYF.

The CDR3 loop is CAIISTGPNYGYTF. DNA of the CDR3: TGTGCCATCATTTCCACAGGTCCTAACTATGGCTACACCTTC. The chain has TRBV10-3 and TRBJ1-2; TRBD1 might be the D (5 bases). Germline-derived CDR1 and CDR2 are ENHRY and SYGVKD. V was pared by 7 bases and J by 0 bases, with 12 bases between. This CDR3 region has 14 residues.

The J gene is TRBJ1-1, the V gene TRBV27; D might be TRBD1 (5 bases). Trimming cost V 2 bases and J 7 bases, with 17 bases left between them. This CDR3 is 15 amino acids long. In germline, CDR1 is MNHEY, CDR2 SMNVEV (reference sequence). The CDR3 is CASSLVGGVKVEAFF. The CDR3 region has the DNA TGTGCCAGCAGTTTAGTGGGGGGGGTGAAAGTTGAAGCTTTCTTT.

The J gene is TRBJ2-1, the V gene TRBV7-9; no definite D call. V lost 1 base and J 8 bases, leaving 6 bases between the germline ends. The length of the CDR3 is 12 residues. Per the germline V gene, CDR1 is SEHNR and CDR2 is FQNEAQ (reference sequence). CDR3: CASSLVSDEQFF. Here the CDR3 DNA reads TGTGCCAGCAGCTTAGTCTCCGATGAGCAGTTCTTC.

The V and J genes are TRBV11-3 and TRBJ2-1, with D maybe TRBD1 (7 bases). Germline assignment: CDR1 SGHNT and CDR2 YENEEA. The CDR3 contains 16 residues. Trimming took off 3 bases at V and 4 bases at J, with 16 bases between the two ends. The CDR3 here is CASSLDRGTEYNEQFF. CDR3 nucleotide sequence: TGTGCCAGCAGCTTGGACCGCGGGACAGAGTACAATGAGCAGTTCTTC.

This clone occurred once. This chain joins TRBV7-2 and TRBJ1-1; D is unclear. Germline loops: CDR1 SGHTA, CDR2 FQGNSA. The germline V and J ends were trimmed by 0 bases and 5 bases, with 16 bases remaining between them. The CDR3 is made up of 16 amino acids. CDR3 region: CASSLAFGIGSTEAFF. The CDR3 bases are TGTGCCAGCAGCTTAGCGTTCGGGATAGGGAGTACTGAAGCTTTCTTT.

The chain has TRBV5-8 and TRBJ2-7; unclear D gene. There are 13 residues in the CDR3. CDR1 SGHTS and CDR2 YDEGEE come from the germline V gene. V lost 4 bases, J lost 3 bases, and 11 bases lay in between. In DNA form, the CDR3 reads TGTGCCAGCAGCCTTGACTGGAGCTACGAGCAGTACTTC. This translates into CASSLDWSYEQYF.

This clone came up once. This chain joins TRBV9 and TRBJ1-4, with 10 bases that match TRBD1. CDR3 length: 18 residues. CDR1 and CDR2 (germline): SGDLS, YYNGEE. J was trimmed by 7 bases and V by 6 bases; bases with no gene match: 18. The CDR3 sequence: CASITNTSPGQGSEKLFF. The CDR3 DNA follows: TGTGCCAGCATTACGAACACTTCACCGGGACAGGGGTCTGAAAAACTGTTTTTT.

This chain uses TRBV9 with TRBJ2-5; TRBD2 matches 7 bases. Germline CDR1 and CDR2: SGDLS and YYNGEE. The length of the CDR3 is 15 residues. J was trimmed by 0 bases and V by 6 bases; bases with no gene match: 8. For the CDR3, the DNA is TGTGCCAGCAACCGCGGGGGACCGTACCAAGAGACCCAGTACTTC. Encoded protein: CASNRGGPYQETQYF.

This chain connects TRBV7-9 to TRBJ2-3, with TRBD2 identical over 7 bases. After removal of 1 base from V and 2 bases from J, the junction contained 6 bases not matched to a gene. CDR3 size: 16 residues. Germline values: CDR1 SEHNR, CDR2 FQNEAQ (reference sequence). The CDR3 DNA is TGTGCCAGCAGCTTAGTGGCAGCGGGGAACACAGATACGCAGTATTTT. This codes for CASSLVAAGNTDTQYF.

To note about this clone: Other DNA sequences within the sample encode an identical CDR3. V and J are TRBV7-9 and TRBJ1-5; tentative D call: TRBD1 (5 bases). Germline CDR1 reads SEHNR; CDR2 reads FQNEAQ (reference sequence). The CDR3 has 12 residues. V lost 3 bases and J 7 bases, leaving 7 bases between the germline ends. The CDR3 sequence is CASSLGGQPQHF. In DNA, the CDR3 is TGTGCCAGCAGCTTGGGGGGGCAGCCCCAGCATTTT.

CDR3 coding DNA: TGCGCCAGCAGCGGGACAGGGCCGAAGACTGAAGCTTTCTTT. Amino acids: CASSGTGPKTEAFF. The J gene is TRBJ1-1, the V gene TRBV5-1; 9 bases agree with TRBD1. CDR3 length: 14 residues. V shed 4 bases and J 5 bases; nucleotides not matched to a gene: 6. Germline CDR1 is SGHRS and CDR2 is YFSETQ. Using reference TRBV5-1 and TRBJ1-1 for the parts outside the CDR3, the full variable domain is KAGVTQTPRYLIKTRGQQVTLSCSPISGHRSVSWYQQTPGQGLQFLFEYFSETQRNKGNFPGRFSGRQFSNSRSEMNVSTLELGDSALYLCASSGTGPKTEAFFGQGTRLTVV.

The chain employs TRBV9 and TRBJ2-1; 8 bases are shared with TRBD1. Germline V gene lookup returns CDR1 SGDLS and CDR2 YYNGEE. V lost 1 base and J lost 12; bases outside the gene matches: 9. The CDR3 extends over 14 amino acids. The CDR3 is CASSVSGQENLQFF. The CDR3 DNA reads TGTGCCAGCAGCGTATCGGGACAGGAGAACCTGCAGTTCTTC.

The DNA for the CDR3 is TGTGCCAGCAGGACTACAGGGGTAGATACGCAGTATTTT. Residues: CASRTTGVDTQYF. The chain is built from TRBV6-5 and TRBJ2-3; 7 bases align to TRBD1. The CDR3 loop spans 13 amino acids. V trimming: 6 bases; J trimming: 5 bases; junction bases outside the gene matches: 5. The germline V gene encodes CDR1 MNHEY and CDR2 SVGAGI.

The chain links TRBV5-6 to TRBJ1-4, with 10 bases identical to TRBD1. With V trimmed by 2 bases and J by 10 bases, 8 bases remained unmatched. CDR1 is SGHDT, CDR2 YYEEEE, per germline. The CDR3 sequence is 15 residues long. The CDR3 here is CASSFFGTGAVKLFF. The DNA of the CDR3 is TGTGCCAGCAGCTTCTTCGGGACAGGGGCGGTAAAACTGTTTTTT.

The chain employs TRBV6-5 and TRBJ2-2, with D perhaps matching TRBD1 (6 bases). This CDR3 has 13 residues. Germline lookup yields CDR1 MNHEY and CDR2 SVGAGI. This CDR3 is CAVGQTNTGELFF. The CDR3 DNA is TGTGCGGTGGGACAAACGAACACCGGGGAGCTGTTTTTT.

V gene TRBV27 combines with J gene TRBJ1-2; perhaps TRBD1 as D (6 bases). Trimming left V 6 bases short and J 8 bases short, with 16 bases between. The CDR3 covers 13 residues. CDR1 and CDR2 (germline): MNHEY, SMNVEV (reference sequence). In DNA form, the CDR3 reads TGTGCCAGCAGATCCCAGGGGCCTTTGGGCTACACCTTC. This sequence encodes CASRSQGPLGYTF.